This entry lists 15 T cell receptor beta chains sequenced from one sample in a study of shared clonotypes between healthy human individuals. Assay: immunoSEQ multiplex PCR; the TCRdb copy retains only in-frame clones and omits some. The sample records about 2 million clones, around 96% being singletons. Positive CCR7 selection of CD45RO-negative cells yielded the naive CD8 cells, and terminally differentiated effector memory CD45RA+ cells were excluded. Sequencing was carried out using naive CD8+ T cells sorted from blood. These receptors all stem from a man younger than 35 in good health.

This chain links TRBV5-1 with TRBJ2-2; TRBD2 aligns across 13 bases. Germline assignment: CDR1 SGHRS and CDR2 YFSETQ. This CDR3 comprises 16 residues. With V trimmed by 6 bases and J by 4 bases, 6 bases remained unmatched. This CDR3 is CASTTTSGRTTGELFF. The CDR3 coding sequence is TGCGCCAGCACCACGACTAGCGGGAGGACCACCGGGGAGCTGTTTTTT. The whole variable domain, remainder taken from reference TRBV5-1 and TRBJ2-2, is KAGVTQTPRYLIKTRGQQVTLSCSPISGHRSVSWYQQTPGQGLQFLFEYFSETQRNKGNFPGRFSGRQFSNSRSEMNVSTLELGDSALYLCASTTTSGRTTGELFFGEGSRLTVL.

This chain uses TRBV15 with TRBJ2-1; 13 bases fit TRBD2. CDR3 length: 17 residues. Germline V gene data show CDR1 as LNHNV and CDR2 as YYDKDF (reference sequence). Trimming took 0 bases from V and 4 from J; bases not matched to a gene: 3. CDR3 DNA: TGTGCCACCAGCAGAGATAGGGGACTAGCGGGGTACAATGAGCAGTTCTTC. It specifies CATSRDRGLAGYNEQFF.

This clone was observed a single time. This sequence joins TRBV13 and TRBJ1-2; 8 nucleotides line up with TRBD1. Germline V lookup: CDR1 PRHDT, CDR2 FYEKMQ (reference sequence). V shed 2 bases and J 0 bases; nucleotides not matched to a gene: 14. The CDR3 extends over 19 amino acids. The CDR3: CASSLSGQGSSAANYGYTF. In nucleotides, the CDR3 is TGTGCCAGCAGCTTAAGCGGACAGGGTAGTTCCGCCGCTAACTATGGCTACACCTTC.

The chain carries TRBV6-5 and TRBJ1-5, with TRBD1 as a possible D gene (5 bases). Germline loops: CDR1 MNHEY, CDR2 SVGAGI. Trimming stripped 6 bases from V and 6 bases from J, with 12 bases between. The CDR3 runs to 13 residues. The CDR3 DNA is TGTGCCAGCAGCTGGGGGGGATCTCAGCCCCAGCATTTT. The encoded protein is CASSWGGSQPQHF.

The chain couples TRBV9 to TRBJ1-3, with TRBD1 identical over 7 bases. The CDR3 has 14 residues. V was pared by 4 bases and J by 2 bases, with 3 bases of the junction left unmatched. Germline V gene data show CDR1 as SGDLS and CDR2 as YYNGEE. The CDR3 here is CASSLGQTGNTIYF. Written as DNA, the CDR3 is TGTGCCAGCAGCTTGGGACAGACTGGAAACACCATATATTTT.

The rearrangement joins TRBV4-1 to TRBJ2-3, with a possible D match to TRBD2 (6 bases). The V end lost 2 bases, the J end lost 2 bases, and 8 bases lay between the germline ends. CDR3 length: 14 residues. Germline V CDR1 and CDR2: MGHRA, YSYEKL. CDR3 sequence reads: CASSQTDYTDTQYF. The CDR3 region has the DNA TGCGCCAGCAGCCAAACGGACTACACAGATACGCAGTATTTT.

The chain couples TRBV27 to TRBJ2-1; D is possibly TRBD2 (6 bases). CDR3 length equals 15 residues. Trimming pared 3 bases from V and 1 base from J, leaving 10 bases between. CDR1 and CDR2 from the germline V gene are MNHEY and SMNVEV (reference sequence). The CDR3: CASSLRGRSYNEQFF. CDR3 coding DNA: TGTGCCAGCAGTTTGAGAGGGAGGTCCTACAATGAGCAGTTCTTC.

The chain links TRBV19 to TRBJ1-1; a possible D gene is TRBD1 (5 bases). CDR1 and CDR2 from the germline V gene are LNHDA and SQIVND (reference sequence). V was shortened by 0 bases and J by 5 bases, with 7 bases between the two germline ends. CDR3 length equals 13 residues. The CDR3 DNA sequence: TGTGCCAGTAGTATAGAGGGGGATACTGAAGCTTTCTTT. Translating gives CASSIEGDTEAFF.

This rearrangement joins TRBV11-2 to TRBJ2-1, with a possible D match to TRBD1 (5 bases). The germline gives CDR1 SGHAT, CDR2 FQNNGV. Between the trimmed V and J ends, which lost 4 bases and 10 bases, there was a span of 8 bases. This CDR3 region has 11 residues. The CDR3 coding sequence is TGTGCCAGCAGCTCTGGACAAGAGCAGTTCTTC. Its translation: CASSSGQEQFF.

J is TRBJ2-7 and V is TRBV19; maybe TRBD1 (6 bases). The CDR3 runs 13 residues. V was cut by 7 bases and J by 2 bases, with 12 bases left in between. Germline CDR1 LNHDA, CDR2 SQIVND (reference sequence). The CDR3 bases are TGTGCCAGTACGGGACACAATACCTACGAGCAGTACTTC. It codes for CASTGHNTYEQYF.

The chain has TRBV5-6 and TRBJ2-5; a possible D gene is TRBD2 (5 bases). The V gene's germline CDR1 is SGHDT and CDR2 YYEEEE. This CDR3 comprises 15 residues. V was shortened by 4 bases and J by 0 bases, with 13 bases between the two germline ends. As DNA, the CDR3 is TGTGCCAGCAGCCCCGGGATGAGGTACCAAGAGACCCAGTACTTC. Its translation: CASSPGMRYQETQYF.

The CDR3 DNA reads as TGCGCCAGCAGCCAAGATAGATTCCCCTACAATGAGCAGTTCTTC. It translates to CASSQDRFPYNEQFF. V is TRBV4-3 and J is TRBJ2-1; D is ambiguous. The germline V gene has CDR1 LGHNA and CDR2 YSLEER. V was pared by 0 bases and J by 2 bases, with 8 bases between. There are 15 residues in the CDR3.

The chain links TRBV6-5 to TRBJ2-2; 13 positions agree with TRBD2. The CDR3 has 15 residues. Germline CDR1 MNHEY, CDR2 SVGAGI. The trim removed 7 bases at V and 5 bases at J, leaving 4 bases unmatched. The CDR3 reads CASTQLAGGTGELFF. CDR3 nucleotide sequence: TGTGCCAGCACCCAACTAGCGGGGGGGACCGGGGAGCTGTTTTTT.

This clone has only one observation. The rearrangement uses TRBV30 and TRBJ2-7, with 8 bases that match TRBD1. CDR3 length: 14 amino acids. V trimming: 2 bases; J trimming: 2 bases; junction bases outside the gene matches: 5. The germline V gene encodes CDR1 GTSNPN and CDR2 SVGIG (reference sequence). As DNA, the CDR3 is TGTGCCTGGAGTTGGACAGGGAACACCTACGAGCAGTACTTC. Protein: CAWSWTGNTYEQYF.

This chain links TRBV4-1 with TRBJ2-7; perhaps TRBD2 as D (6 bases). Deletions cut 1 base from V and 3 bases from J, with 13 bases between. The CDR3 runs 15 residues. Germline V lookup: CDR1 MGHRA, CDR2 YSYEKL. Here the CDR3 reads CASSQVGGTNYEQYF. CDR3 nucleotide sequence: TGCGCCAGCAGCCAAGTGGGGGGAACGAACTACGAGCAGTACTTC.